What follows is one T cell receptor beta chain and its context. The data are from a study of control samples from healthy donors and cancer patients. V trimming: 5 bases; J trimming: 3 bases; junction bases outside the gene matches: 12. This CDR3 spans 17 amino acids. Germline CDR1 is MNHNY and CDR2 is SVGAGI (reference sequence). Profiled with immunoSEQ multiplex PCR; TCRdb holds only in-frame clones, not every one. The profile covers about 130,000 clones, with just over 90% appearing a single time and 1.5% to 2% taken by the ten largest. V is TRBV6-6 and J is TRBJ2-1; 8 positions match TRBD1. The material sequenced was PBMCs. The sequence came from a man in his forties or fifties with head and neck cancer. The CDR3 region is CASSRQGSLEYYNEQFF. For the CDR3, the DNA is TGTGCCAGCAGTCGACAGGGGAGCTTGGAGTACTACAATGAGCAGTTCTTC.